These 9 T cell receptor beta chains originate from one sample sequenced in a study of shared clonotypes between healthy human individuals. CD45RO-negative CD8 cells positively selected for CCR7 made up the naive population, which excluded terminally differentiated effector memory CD45RA+ cells. The data were produced by immunoSEQ multiplex PCR, yet TCRdb's version contains in-frame clones alone and is incomplete. The repertoire holds 550,000 to 750,000 clones, with nearly 97% as singletons. Material for sequencing was naive CD8+ T cells sorted from blood. The receptors originated from a woman under 40 in good health.

The genes are TRBV20-1 and TRBJ1-2; the D is unclear. V was trimmed by 3 bases and J by 3 bases, leaving 5 bases between them. CDR1 is DFQATT, CDR2 SNEGSKA, per germline (reference sequence). This CDR3 spans 11 amino acids. CDR3 in DNA: TGCAGTGCTAGGGCATACTATGGCTACACCTTC. It is translated as CSARAYYGYTF.

The chain couples TRBV5-1 to TRBJ2-2, with 9 bases lining up with TRBD2. This CDR3 has 18 residues. CDR1 and CDR2 from the germline V gene are SGHRS and YFSETQ. The trim removed 4 bases at V and 5 bases at J, leaving 15 bases unmatched. CDR3: CASSLLAGGPVVTGELFF. DNA for the CDR3: TGCGCCAGCAGCCTCCTTGCGGGAGGGCCGGTTGTAACCGGGGAGCTGTTTTTT.

This chain links TRBV27 with TRBJ1-1, with D maybe TRBD1 (6 bases). The CDR3 contains 13 residues. Germline V gene sequence: CDR1 MNHEY, CDR2 SMNVEV (reference sequence). V dropped 1 base and J dropped 6 bases, with 9 bases sitting between them. In DNA, the CDR3 is TGTGCCAGCAGTTTATTGGGGGCAGCTGAAGCTTTCTTT. Translation gives CASSLLGAAEAFF.

J is TRBJ2-3 and V is TRBV4-2; 9 positions match TRBD2. This CDR3 contains 17 residues. Germline CDR1 reads LGHNA; CDR2 reads YNFKEQ. With V trimmed by 3 bases and J by 6 bases, 13 bases remained unmatched. In DNA, the CDR3 is TGTGCCAGCAGCCAGGCCTCGACTAGCGGAGAGGGGGATACGCAGTATTTT. It encodes CASSQASTSGEGDTQYF.

This chain connects TRBV11-2 to TRBJ1-6; D is uncertain. This CDR3 has 13 residues. V was clipped by 4 bases and J by 9 bases, with 10 bases between them. CDR1 and CDR2 (germline): SGHAT, FQNNGV. CDR3 nucleotides: TGTGCCAGCAGCTCCTTGGGTCGTTCACCCCTCCACTTT. Encoded protein: CASSSLGRSPLHF.

This clone was detected once. The chain carries TRBV19 and TRBJ2-7, with D unclear. With 4 bases removed from V and 1 base from J, the gap between germline ends came to 8 bases. Germline CDR1 reads LNHDA; CDR2 reads SQIVND (reference sequence). The CDR3 extends over 13 amino acids. The CDR3 protein is CASSRTPSYEQYF. The CDR3, as DNA: TGTGCCAGTAGTAGGACCCCATCCTACGAGCAGTACTTC.

The V call is TRBV7-8, the J call TRBJ1-2, with 7 bases lining up with TRBD1. The CDR3 runs to 16 residues. The germline V gene encodes CDR1 SGHVS and CDR2 FQNEAQ. Germline trimming cut 1 base from V and 6 bases from J; bases unmatched to any gene: 11. The CDR3: CASSLDRQGGTDGYTF. Written as DNA, the CDR3 is TGTGCCAGCAGCTTAGATCGACAGGGTGGGACGGATGGCTACACCTTC.

This clone was counted between two and nine times. The CDR3 sequence is CASIGAEAFF. In DNA form, the CDR3 reads TGTGCCAGCATCGGGGCCGAAGCTTTCTTT. This chain connects TRBV7-9 to TRBJ1-1; D possibly corresponds to TRBD1 (5 bases). Germline CDR1 is SEHNR and CDR2 is FQNEAQ (reference sequence). V was pared by 7 bases and J by 8 bases, with 8 bases between. The CDR3 runs to 10 residues.

The sample holds a few counts of this clone. This chain links TRBV11-2 with TRBJ1-2; D perhaps matches TRBD1 (5 bases). CDR3 length equals 16 residues. CDR1 is SGHAT, CDR2 FQNNGV, per germline. V was pared by 5 bases and J by 4 bases, with 20 bases between. CDR3 loop: CASSPGTDERFYGYTF. CDR3 coding DNA: TGTGCCAGCAGCCCGGGGACGGATGAGAGGTTCTATGGCTACACCTTC.